Sequencing of this T cell receptor (beta chain) was carried out in a study of blood T cell repertoires in COVID-19. The germline CDR1 and CDR2 sequences are SGDLS and YYNGEE. V lost 0 bases and J lost 5, with 17 bases in between. The CDR3 extends over 16 amino acids. Some clones are missing from TCRdb's copy, which holds only in-frame ones; the method was immunoSEQ multiplex PCR. There are 55,000 to 85,000 clones in the sample; more than 60% occur only once, and over 20% lies in the top ten. Specimen: peripheral blood. The origin of this receptor is a man in his sixties with acute or convalescent COVID-19. The chain joins TRBV9 to TRBJ1-1; TRBD1 might be the D (5 bases). As DNA, the CDR3 is TGTGCCAGCAGCGTAGGGGGTTCGGGGGATCAAACTGAAGCTTTCTTT. Protein: CASSVGGSGDQTEAFF.